The 22 T cell receptor beta chains given below trace back to one sample, sequenced in a study of T cell repertoires in cytomegalovirus infection. TCRdb used MiXCR to reprocess the reads, holding one entry per CDR3 protein. The sample shows approximately 700,000 distinct CDR3 sequences, under 40% of them seen only once. Sequences were obtained from PBMCs. The receptors here all came from a human donor in good health (CMV status not recorded). Some clones in this sample may be carry-over from other donors' samples.

The CDR3 DNA is TGTGCCAGCAGCGGAAGCTGGACAGGGCCGAACACCGGGGAGCTGTTTTTT. Its protein product is CASSGSWTGPNTGELFF. The chain uses TRBV9 and TRBJ2-2, with TRBD1 identical over 8 bases. Germline CDR1 SGDLS, CDR2 YYNGEE. The CDR3 has 17 amino acids. With 3 bases clipped from V and 0 bases from J, the junction kept 7 bases outside the gene matches. Filled out from reference TRBV9 and TRBJ2-2, the complete variable domain reads DSGVTQTPKHLITATGQRVTLRCSPRSGDLSVYWYQQSLDQGLQFLIQYYNGEERAKGNILERFSAQQFPDLHSELNLSSLELGDSALYFCASSGSWTGPNTGELFFGEGSRLTVL.

J is TRBJ2-7 and V is TRBV6-1; 7 bases agree with TRBD1. With V trimmed by 5 bases and J by 3 bases, 13 bases remained unmatched. Germline V lookup: CDR1 MNHNS, CDR2 SASEGT. The CDR3 covers 16 residues. The CDR3 DNA follows: TGTGCCAGCAGTTTAACCCCACAGGGGCCGTTCTACGAGCAGTACTTC. Its translation: CASSLTPQGPFYEQYF.

The V gene is TRBV30, the J gene TRBJ1-4; 9 positions match TRBD1. This CDR3 is built from 14 residues. CDR1 and CDR2 (germline): GTSNPN, SVGIG (reference sequence). The V gene end was trimmed by 2 bases and the J gene end by 8 bases; junction bases not matched to a gene: 6. The CDR3 spells CAWSFGTGSEKLFF. CDR3 nucleotide sequence: TGTGCCTGGAGTTTCGGGACAGGGTCGGAAAAACTGTTTTTT.

The chain uses TRBV7-2 and TRBJ2-1; D is possibly TRBD2 (7 bases). This CDR3 region has 18 residues. Germline V CDR1 and CDR2: SGHTA, FQGNSA. Trimming removed 3 bases from V and 1 base from J, with 19 bases in between. CDR3 DNA sequence: TGTGCCAGCAGCTTCCCCCGCCCGGGGGGCAATTCCTACAATGAGCAGTTCTTC. The encoded protein is CASSFPRPGGNSYNEQFF.

As concerns this clonotype: A read error is likely, as this CDR3 ends without the conserved phenylalanine or tryptophan. The chain employs TRBV6-1 and TRBJ1-5, with 9 bases identical to TRBD1. The CDR3 covers 17 residues. V lost 1 base and J lost 4; bases outside the gene matches: 8. Germline lookup yields CDR1 MNHNS and CDR2 SASEGT. CDR3 bases: TGTGCCAGCAGTGAAGAAGGCTGGACAGGGGCTAATCAGCCCCAGCATTTA. Protein sequence: CASSEEGWTGANQPQHL.

This clonotype was detected only a few times. The V gene is TRBV5-1, the J gene TRBJ1-3; 12 bases are shared with TRBD1. Unmatched junction bases numbered 8, after V lost 1 base and J lost 3 bases. Per germline, CDR1 SGHRS and CDR2 YFSETQ. The CDR3 contains 18 residues. The CDR3 region has the DNA TGCGCCAGCAGCTTGACCCCCGGGACAGGGGGCCATGGAAACACCATATATTTT. Translation gives CASSLTPGTGGHGNTIYF.

This clonotype has just a few counts. The rearrangement joins TRBV6-6 to TRBJ1-1, with D unresolved. CDR3 length: 14 residues. Germline CDR1 and CDR2: MNHNY and SVGAGI (reference sequence). The germline V and J ends were trimmed by 6 bases and 6 bases, with 17 bases remaining between them. This CDR3 reads CASSKLRGQPEAFF. The CDR3 DNA reads as TGTGCCAGCAGCAAACTCCGTGGGCAGCCTGAAGCTTTCTTT.

This clonotype has only a few counts. This chain joins TRBV7-8 and TRBJ2-5; D not certain. The CDR3 is 10 residues long. The germline V gene has CDR1 SGHVS and CDR2 FQNEAQ. Trimming cost V 8 bases and J 4 bases, with 5 bases left between them. The CDR3: CASPLETQYF. As DNA, the CDR3 is TGTGCCAGCCCTTTAGAGACCCAGTACTTC.

The rearrangement uses TRBV6-5 and TRBJ1-2; 7 bases map to TRBD1. Germline values: CDR1 MNHEY, CDR2 SVGAGI. The CDR3 extends over 14 amino acids. V dropped 6 bases and J dropped 2; count of bases not matched to a gene: 6. CDR3 sequence reads: CASRQPGQNYGYTF. CDR3 in DNA: TGTGCCAGCAGACAACCGGGACAGAACTATGGCTACACCTTC.

This clonotype showed up just a few times. The J gene is TRBJ1-6, the V gene TRBV7-6; 10 bases map to TRBD1. This CDR3 has 16 amino acids. Germline-derived CDR1 and CDR2 are SGHVS and FNYEAQ. V trimming: 0 bases; J trimming: 5 bases; junction bases outside the gene matches: 1. The CDR3 sequence is CASSLAGTGDNSPLHF. The CDR3, as DNA: TGTGCCAGCAGCTTAGCTGGGACAGGGGATAATTCACCCCTCCACTTT. Complete variable domain (other parts from reference TRBV7-6 and TRBJ1-6): GAGVSQSPRYKVTKRGQDVALRCDPISGHVSLYWYRQALGQGPEFLTYFNYEAQQDKSGLPNDRFSAERPEGSISTLTIQRTEQRDSAMYRCASSLAGTGDNSPLHFGNGTRLTVT.

This clonotype has just a few counts. The gene calls are TRBV6-6 and TRBJ2-3; no reliable D call. Germline V lookup: CDR1 MNHNY, CDR2 SVGAGI (reference sequence). With 3 bases removed from V and 3 bases from J, the gap between germline ends came to 16 bases. CDR3 length: 16 residues. The CDR3 bases are TGTGCCAGCAGTTATTACGGGCTTCTTAGTACAGATACGCAGTATTTT. It translates to CASSYYGLLSTDTQYF.

A word on this clonotype: At one boundary the junction diverges from the germline segment, which might be a read error. This rearrangement joins TRBV10-3 to TRBJ1-6; 9 bases line up with TRBD1. The CDR3 is 15 amino acids. Germline V gene lookup returns CDR1 ENHRY and CDR2 SYGVKD. CDR3 coding DNA: TGTGCCATCATGGGCCTGGACAGGGGTAATTCACTCCTCCACTTT. It codes for CAIMGLDRGNSLLHF.

The table lists this clonotype with a few counts. The chain is built from TRBV6-8 and TRBJ2-7; a weak D match, TRBD1 (6 bases). This CDR3 spans 14 amino acids. Trimming removed 1 base from V and 4 bases from J, with 11 bases in between. Germline V gives CDR1 MNHGY, CDR2 SAAAGT. The CDR3 DNA sequence: TGTGCCAGCAGTTACTTGGGGCAGGGGTACGAGCAGTACTTC. It is translated as CASSYLGQGYEQYF.

The rearrangement links TRBV28 to TRBJ1-6; D is possibly TRBD1 (6 bases). In germline, CDR1 is MDHEN, CDR2 SYDVKM. There are 14 residues in the CDR3. Trimming stripped 6 bases from V and 6 bases from J, with 12 bases between. CDR3 sequence: CASRDRPANSPLHF. The CDR3 region has the DNA TGTGCCAGCAGAGACAGGCCCGCTAATTCACCCCTCCACTTT.

The chain employs TRBV20-1 and TRBJ2-2, with D hard to call. The CDR3 is 15 amino acids. Germline V lookup: CDR1 DFQATT, CDR2 SNEGSKA (reference sequence). The ends were cut back, 3 bases at V and 0 bases at J, with 11 bases in the middle. The CDR3 loop is CSASQEPTNTGELFF. The CDR3 DNA follows: TGCAGTGCTAGTCAGGAGCCAACGAACACCGGGGAGCTGTTTTTT.

CDR3 protein: CSAPRSGSIGNQPQHF. The CDR3 coding sequence is TGCAGTGCTCCTAGGTCAGGGTCGATTGGCAATCAGCCCCAGCATTTT. The chain employs TRBV20-1 and TRBJ1-5; a weak D match, TRBD1 (5 bases). Looked up from germline, CDR1 is DFQATT and CDR2 is SNEGSKA (reference sequence). The CDR3 extends over 16 amino acids. Trimming took off 5 bases at V and 2 bases at J, with 19 bases between the two ends.

The chain joins TRBV24-1 to TRBJ2-3; 7 nucleotides match TRBD1. CDR3 length equals 15 residues. The trim removed 12 bases at V and 6 bases at J, leaving 17 bases unmatched. Germline V gives CDR1 KGHDR, CDR2 SFDVKD. The CDR3 spells CAPRQGPSSFDTQYF. CDR3 bases: TGTGCCCCACGACAGGGCCCGTCGTCCTTCGATACGCAGTATTTT.

The rearrangement uses TRBV5-4 and TRBJ2-2; 9 nucleotides match TRBD1. Trimming took 5 bases from V and 3 from J; bases not matched to a gene: 8. Germline V CDR1 and CDR2: SGHNT, YYREEE (reference sequence). CDR3 length: 16 amino acids. CDR3: CASSTSGTGHTGELFF. In DNA form, the CDR3 reads TGTGCCAGCAGTACCTCCGGGACAGGGCACACCGGGGAGCTGTTTTTT.

The chain links TRBV2 to TRBJ1-2, with TRBD1 matching over 7 bases. V lost 6 bases and J lost 6; bases outside the gene matches: 13. The CDR3 is made up of 15 amino acids. CDR1 is SNHLY and CDR2 is FYNNEI in the germline V gene. CDR3 DNA: TGTGCCAGCAGAATTAAGGGCCCAGGGGGAGATGGCTACACCTTC. Protein: CASRIKGPGGDGYTF.

The CDR3 DNA follows: TGTGCCAGCACACTGGGGGCAGTTGAAGAGACCCAGTACTTC. It is translated as CASTLGAVEETQYF. The chain carries TRBV2 and TRBJ2-5; maybe TRBD1 (6 bases). CDR3 size: 14 residues. Per germline, CDR1 SNHLY and CDR2 FYNNEI. Trimming shortened V by 7 bases and J by 3 bases, and 15 bases separated the two germline ends.

The genes are TRBV20-1 and TRBJ1-6; D perhaps matches TRBD1 (5 bases). Germline CDR1 reads DFQATT; CDR2 reads SNEGSKA (reference sequence). There are 14 residues in the CDR3. Deletions cut 3 bases from V and 7 bases from J, with 13 bases between. DNA for the CDR3: TGCAGTGCTAGTAACCAGGGCCCGAATTCACCCCTCCACTTT. Its protein is CSASNQGPNSPLHF.

This clonotype has just a few counts. The chain links TRBV28 to TRBJ1-2; D unclear. V was shortened by 6 bases and J by 7 bases, with 21 bases between the two germline ends. Germline CDR1 is MDHEN and CDR2 is SYDVKM. The CDR3 contains 15 residues. The CDR3, as DNA: TGTGCCAGCAGCTCTACGGACCCGGCCGTAAGTGGCTACACCTTC. It encodes CASSSTDPAVSGYTF.